This T cell receptor beta chain derives from a study of T cell changes during pregnancy in multiple sclerosis. V was clipped by 6 bases and J by 0 bases, with 8 bases between them. Germline CDR1 is MNHNS and CDR2 is SASEGT. The CDR3 spans 14 residues. Produced via immunoSEQ multiplex PCR; TCRdb's table is partial and in-frame only. The sample has about 92,000 clones; 90% to 95% are singletons. The specimen comprised peripheral blood, sampled in the third trimester of pregnancy. The chain recombines TRBV6-1 with TRBJ2-2; D is uncertain. This clonotype originated in a female donor with multiple sclerosis, enrolled in a pregnancy study. The CDR3 sequence: CASSHLANTGELFF. CDR3 nucleotide sequence: TGTGCCAGCAGCCATCTAGCGAACACCGGGGAGCTGTTTTTT.